This passage covers 14 T cell receptor beta chains from one sample sequenced in a study of blood T cell repertoires in COVID-19 (dated by TCRdb to about 2020). Library construction relied on the immunoSEQ multiplex PCR assay. TCRdb provides this immuneACCESS table in a form limited to in-frame rearrangements. Some clones are lacking; in checked studies, under half of them reflect an unresolved V gene, and why the rest are absent is not known. Across this sample there are about 73,000 clones, with roughly 89% seen only once. The biggest ten clones account for about 9.2% of the sample. Input material: peripheral blood. These TCRs come from an elderly man with acute or convalescent COVID-19.

The V call is TRBV5-8, the J call TRBJ1-1; tentatively, D is TRBD1 (6 bases). This CDR3 contains 14 residues. Germline V gene lookup returns CDR1 SGHTS and CDR2 YDEGEE. V lost 3 bases, J lost 4 bases, and 13 bases lay in between. The CDR3 DNA reads TGTGCCAGCAGCTCGCAGGGGTCCCCCACTGAAGCTTTCTTT. The encoded protein is CASSSQGSPTEAFF.

The V and J genes are TRBV5-4 and TRBJ2-1; D is possibly TRBD2 (6 bases). Germline CDR1 is SGHNT and CDR2 is YYREEE (reference sequence). The CDR3 sequence is 14 residues long. Trimming took off 5 bases at V and 7 bases at J, with 16 bases between the two ends. CDR3 sequence reads: CASRPGLGINEQFF. The DNA for the CDR3 is TGTGCCAGCAGACCGGGACTGGGAATTAATGAGCAGTTCTTC.

The V gene is TRBV6-2 or TRBV6-3, the J gene TRBJ1-2; no definite D call. Germline V gene lookup returns CDR1 MNHEY and CDR2 SVGEGT. V was cut by 5 bases and J by 4 bases, with 11 bases left in between. The CDR3 is made up of 13 amino acids. For the CDR3, the DNA is TGTGCCAGCAGTGACATGGTAGGCTATGGCTACACCTTC. Translated, it gives CASSDMVGYGYTF.

The rearrangement joins TRBV2 to TRBJ1-1; TRBD1 aligns across 8 bases. V was clipped by 7 bases and J by 4 bases; unmatched bases: 5. The CDR3 runs to 13 residues. Germline CDR1 reads SNHLY; CDR2 reads FYNNEI. Written as DNA, the CDR3 is TGTGCCAGCATCCGGCAGGGGGCCACTGAAGCTTTCTTT. It translates to CASIRQGATEAFF. Full variable domain (rest looked up from reference TRBV2 and TRBJ1-1): EPEVTQTPSHQVTQMGQEVILRCVPISNHLYFYWYRQILGQKVEFLVSFYNNEISEKSEIFDDQFSVERPDGSNFTLKIRSTKLEDSAMYFCASIRQGATEAFFGQGTRLTVV.

J is TRBJ2-1 and V is TRBV9; 9 nucleotides match TRBD2. Germline CDR1 reads SGDLS; CDR2 reads YYNGEE. V was clipped by 0 bases and J by 6 bases; unmatched bases: 4. The CDR3 is made up of 15 amino acids. The CDR3 DNA follows: TGTGCCAGCAGCGTAGGGGTAGCGGGGGTCAATGAGCAGTTCTTC. It specifies CASSVGVAGVNEQFF. Supplemented by reference TRBV9 and TRBJ2-1, the full variable domain reads DSGVTQTPKHLITATGQRVTLRCSPRSGDLSVYWYQQSLDQGLQFLIQYYNGEERAKGNILERFSAQQFPDLHSELNLSSLELGDSALYFCASSVGVAGVNEQFFGPGTRLTVL.

V gene TRBV2 combines with J gene TRBJ2-2; D possibly corresponds to TRBD2 (6 bases). Germline-derived CDR1 and CDR2 are SNHLY and FYNNEI. CDR3 length: 15 residues. The V gene lost 5 bases and the J gene lost 4 bases, with 14 bases spanning the gap. As DNA, the CDR3 is TGTGCCAGCAGTAGTGCAGGGAGGAGCACCGGGGAGCTGTTTTTT. Protein sequence: CASSSAGRSTGELFF.

The CDR3 protein is CASSSSWGQRREKLFF. CDR3 nucleotide sequence: TGTGCCAGCAGTTCCTCATGGGGACAGAGGAGGGAAAAACTGTTTTTT. The chain links TRBV6-5 to TRBJ1-4; 7 bases align to TRBD1. The CDR3 covers 16 residues. The junction had 13 bases not matched to a gene; V was cut back by 4 bases and J by 8 bases. CDR1 is MNHEY, CDR2 SVGAGI, per germline.

This rearrangement joins TRBV28 to TRBJ1-2; no clear D gene. V lost 5 bases, J lost 4 bases, and 8 bases lay in between. CDR3 length: 12 amino acids. Germline values: CDR1 MDHEN, CDR2 SYDVKM. CDR3 nucleotide sequence: TGTGCCAGCAGTACAGATTTCTATGGCTACACCTTC. Amino acids: CASSTDFYGYTF.

The chain couples TRBV18 to TRBJ2-1, with TRBD1 identical over 7 bases. Germline CDR1 is KGHSH and CDR2 is LQKENI. This CDR3 has 13 amino acids. V shed 6 bases and J 4 bases; nucleotides not matched to a gene: 3. Here the CDR3 reads CASSGQIYNEQFF. DNA of the CDR3: TGTGCCAGCTCGGGACAGATATACAATGAGCAGTTCTTC. Using reference TRBV18 and TRBJ2-1 for the parts outside the CDR3, the full variable domain is NAGVMQNPRHLVRRRGQEARLRCSPMKGHSHVYWYRQLPEEGLKFMVYLQKENIIDESGMPKERFSAEFPKEGPSILRIQQVVRGDSAAYFCASSGQIYNEQFFGPGTRLTVL.

In its sample, this clone was seen once. CDR3 in amino acids: CAWSVSVGGAQYF. The CDR3 DNA follows: TGTGCCTGGAGTGTTAGCGTGGGCGGGGCGCAGTATTTT. V gene TRBV30 combines with J gene TRBJ2-3; D may be TRBD2 (6 bases). Germline values: CDR1 GTSNPN, CDR2 SVGIG (reference sequence). The V and J ends lost 0 bases and 10 bases respectively, with 14 bases between them. This CDR3 spans 13 amino acids.

V gene TRBV7-2 combines with J gene TRBJ1-4, with unresolved D. V lost 5 bases and J 0 bases, leaving 16 bases between the germline ends. This CDR3 comprises 17 residues. Germline CDR1 and CDR2: SGHTA and FQGNSA. The chain's CDR3 is CASSPGRGTATNEKLFF. DNA for the CDR3: TGTGCCAGCAGCCCAGGCCGGGGTACGGCAACTAATGAAAAACTGTTTTTT.

The CDR3 is CASSLNRGGAGGTTDTQYF. The CDR3 coding sequence is TGTGCCAGCAGCTTAAATAGGGGCGGAGCGGGGGGTACCACAGATACGCAGTATTTT. The chain employs TRBV7-3 and TRBJ2-3; TRBD2 matches at 9 bases. CDR1 SGHTA and CDR2 FQGTGA come from the germline V gene. The V gene end was trimmed by 1 base and the J gene end by 2 bases; junction bases not matched to a gene: 13. The CDR3 loop spans 19 amino acids.

This rearrangement joins TRBV24-1 to TRBJ2-1; D is perhaps TRBD2 (5 bases). Germline CDR1 reads KGHDR; CDR2 reads SFDVKD. The CDR3 totals 12 residues. Trimming cost V 5 bases and J 4 bases, with 5 bases left between them. In DNA, the CDR3 is TGTGCCACCAGTGGGGAGTACAATGAGCAGTTCTTC. This encodes CATSGEYNEQFF.

DNA of the CDR3: TGTGCCAGCTCACCTTACGGGACAGCCTTGAACACTGAAGCTTTCTTT. Protein: CASSPYGTALNTEAFF. The chain links TRBV18 to TRBJ1-1; 7 nucleotides line up with TRBD1. Germline V gene lookup returns CDR1 KGHSH and CDR2 LQKENI. The junction had 7 bases not matched to a gene; V was cut back by 3 bases and J by 0 bases. CDR3 length: 16 residues.